These T cell receptor beta chains were read from a single sample in a study of CD8+ T cells in alopecia areata. The assay was immunoSEQ multiplex PCR, and TCRdb's table has in-frame clones only and misses some. The sample records 250,000 to 300,000 clones, about three fifths being singletons. This sample comprised CD4+ T cells sorted from blood, obtained at week 24, from a patient treated with tofacitinib. The receptors shown here come from a human donor with alopecia areata. CDR3s include the opening cysteine and the closing phenylalanine or tryptophan. A D gene is named only where the DNA matches it firmly. A clone size is listed for some rows: how often the clone was seen (once, few, many), or a class if it is expanded.

>.|.|TRBJ2-5|TRBV7-9
CASSWTQETQYF
TGTGCCAGCAGCTGGACCCAAGAGACCCAGTACTTC
>.|.|TRBJ2-7|TRBV29-1
CSVGSMYEQYF
TGCAGCGTTGGATCGATGTACGAGCAGTACTTC
>once|.|TRBJ2-3|TRBV5-1
CASSLASGPDTQYF
TGCGCCAGCAGCTTGGCGTCAGGACCAGATACGCAGTATTTT
>.|.|TRBJ2-5|TRBV5-1
CASSTDQESQETQYF
TGCGCCAGCAGCACGGACCAGGAGAGCCAAGAGACCCAGTACTTC
>once|TRBD1|TRBJ1-6|TRBV5-1
CASSARQGGSSPLHF
TGCGCCAGCAGCGCCAGACAGGGTGGGAGTTCACCCCTCCACTTT
>.|.|TRBJ1-3|TRBV7-9
CASAGTGNTIYF
TGTGCCAGCGCAGGGACTGGAAACACCATATATTTT
>.|.|TRBJ2-7|TRBV7-3
CASSLRYGGNPPEYF
TGTGCCAGCAGCCTCCGATATGGGGGCAATCCACCGGAGTACTTC
>few|.|TRBJ2-2|TRBV7-2
CASSPRGSGELFF
TGTGCCAGCAGCCCCCGGGGCTCCGGGGAGCTGTTTTTT
>few|TRBD2|TRBJ2-2|TRBV25-1
CASSPAGGFPGELFF
TGTGCCAGCAGTCCAGCGGGGGGGTTCCCCGGGGAGCTGTTTTTT
>few|TRBD2|TRBJ2-1|TRBV7-8
CASSIRTSGGYNEQFF
TGTGCCAGCAGCATTAGGACTAGCGGGGGGTACAATGAGCAGTTCTTC
>.|TRBD1|TRBJ1-2|TRBV5-1
CASSRDRPDTYGYTF
TGCGCCAGCAGCCGGGACAGACCCGACACCTATGGCTACACCTTC
>.|TRBD1|TRBJ1-1|TRBV7-2
CASSLTTGVHTEAFF
TGTGCCAGCAGCCTAACGACAGGGGTGCACACTGAAGCTTTCTTT
>.|.|TRBJ2-1|TRBV30
CAWKGGRRPLNEQFF
TGTGCCTGGAAGGGGGGCAGAAGGCCGCTCAATGAGCAGTTCTTC
>once|.|TRBJ2-3|TRBV2
CASSEALLGSGDTQYF
TGTGCCAGCAGTGAAGCGCTTCTCGGTAGCGGAGATACGCAGTATTTT
>few|.|TRBJ1-2|TRBV9
CASSVEANGGYTF
TGTGCCAGCAGCGTAGAAGCAAATGGTGGCTACACCTTC
>.|.|TRBJ1-2|TRBV5-6
CASSLDRILYGYTF
TGTGCCAGCAGCTTGGATAGGATCCTCTATGGCTACACCTTC
>.|TRBD1|TRBJ2-1|TRBV5-4
CASSLVGQGFNEQFF
TGTGCCAGCAGCTTGGTGGGACAGGGGTTCAATGAGCAGTTCTTC
>.|.|TRBJ1-5|TRBV30
CAWSVLTGNQPQHF
TGTGCCTGGAGTGTACTGACAGGCAATCAGCCCCAGCATTTT
>.|.|TRBJ2-7|TRBV25-1
CASSEELYEQYF
TGTGCCAGCAGTGAGGAACTCTACGAGCAGTACTTC
>few|TRBD2|TRBJ2-7|TRBV7-9
CASSLAHRGGTPYEQYF
TGTGCCAGCAGCTTAGCGCATCGGGGGGGAACTCCCTACGAGCAGTACTTC
>.|.|TRBJ1-2|TRBV18
CASSPRGASNYGYTF
TGTGCCAGCTCACCACGTGGGGCCTCTAACTATGGCTACACCTTC
>.|.|TRBJ1-2|TRBV30
CAWGETVYGYTF
TGTGCCTGGGGAGAGACAGTCTATGGCTACACCTTC
>.|.|TRBJ2-7|TRBV29-1
CSVTGSSYEQYF
TGCAGCGTCACCGGGAGCTCCTACGAGCAGTACTTC
>.|TRBD1|TRBJ1-5|TRBV7-9
CASSRQTGTGHQPQHF
TGTGCCAGCAGCCGACAAACCGGGACAGGGCATCAGCCCCAGCATTTT
>.|.|TRBJ2-2|TRBV27
CASSPRMNTGELFF
TGTGCCAGCAGCCCCAGAATGAACACCGGGGAGCTGTTTTTT
>.|.|TRBJ2-1|TRBV29-1
CSVGHNEQFF
TGCAGCGTAGGCCACAATGAGCAGTTCTTC
>few|TRBD1|TRBJ1-1|TRBV29-1
CSVGRGQGLMANTEAFF
TGCAGCGTCGGCAGGGGACAGGGGCTAATGGCGAACACTGAAGCTTTCTTT
>.|.|TRBJ2-7|TRBV28
CASRRTGRGYEQYF
TGTGCCAGCAGAAGGACAGGGAGGGGGTATGAGCAGTACTTC
>.|.|TRBJ1-5|TRBV30
CAWSAGSNQPQHF
TGTGCCTGGAGCGCCGGTAGCAATCAGCCCCAGCATTTT
>.|TRBD1|TRBJ1-2|TRBV2
CASRDRAGGYGYTF
TGTGCCAGCAGGGACAGGGCTGGGGGCTATGGCTACACCTTC
>once|.|TRBJ1-6|TRBV29-1
CSVATGRPGDSPLHF
TGCAGCGTGGCTACCGGACGGCCCGGCGATTCACCCCTCCACTTT
>few|.|TRBJ2-7|TRBV18
CASSPGSSYEQYF
TGTGCCAGCTCACCAGGGAGCTCCTACGAGCAGTACTTC
>.|.|TRBJ1-6|TRBV7-2
CASSRWGVGGETYNSPLHF
TGTGCCAGCAGCCGTTGGGGGGTCGGTGGGGAAACCTATAATTCACCCCTCCACTTT
>.|TRBD1|TRBJ1-4|TRBV7-9
CASSQRTGGNEKLFF
TGTGCCAGCAGCCAGAGGACAGGGGGGAATGAAAAACTGTTTTTT
>.|.|TRBJ2-5|TRBV7-2
CASSLSPQETQYF
TGTGCCAGCAGCTTAAGTCCCCAAGAGACCCAGTACTTC
>.|.|TRBJ1-6|TRBV5-6
CASSPGVGDSPLHF
TGTGCCAGCAGCCCGGGTGTGGGCGATTCACCCCTCCACTTT
>.|TRBD1|TRBJ2-5|TRBV5-1
CASSLAGQVPETQYF
TGCGCCAGCAGCTTGGCGGGACAGGTCCCTGAGACCCAGTACTTC
>.|.|TRBJ1-6|TRBV4-3
CASSQDQAGSYNSPLHF
TGCGCCAGCAGCCAAGATCAGGCAGGGAGCTATAATTCACCCCTCCACTTT
>few|.|TRBJ1-1|TRBV5-1
CASRSNPGYRVNTEAFF
TGCGCCAGCAGATCGAATCCCGGTTACAGAGTGAACACTGAAGCTTTCTTT
>.|TRBD1|TRBJ2-3|TRBV9
CASSVAPPGQGSDTQYF
TGTGCCAGCAGCGTAGCTCCCCCGGGACAGGGATCAGATACGCAGTATTTT
>few|.|TRBJ1-4|TRBV28
CASSGSEKLFF
TGTGCCAGCTCAGGGAGTGAAAAACTGTTTTTT
>few|.|TRBJ2-7|TRBV5-4
CASSLAGGRATYEQYF
TGTGCCAGCAGCTTGGCCGGGGGACGCGCCACCTACGAGCAGTACTTC
>.|TRBD2|TRBJ2-3|TRBV15
CATHRAGLAYTDTQYF
TGTGCTACACACAGAGCCGGACTAGCGTACACAGATACGCAGTATTTT
>.|TRBD2|TRBJ2-2|TRBV5-1
CASSLGLAGDSNTGELFF
TGCGCCAGCAGCTTGGGACTAGCGGGGGACTCGAACACCGGGGAGCTGTTTTTT
>.|.|TRBJ2-5|TRBV7-3
CASSLGGGTKRTQYF
TGTGCCAGCAGCTTGGGAGGGGGTACCAAGAGGACCCAGTACTTC
>few|.|TRBJ1-5|TRBV5-6
CASSLAGVGDQPQHF
TGTGCCAGCAGCTTGGCCGGGGTAGGGGATCAGCCCCAGCATTTT
>few|.|TRBJ1-4|TRBV28
CASSLQESEKLFF
TGTGCCAGCAGCCTCCAGGAAAGTGAAAAACTGTTTTTT
>.|TRBD1|TRBJ2-7|TRBV10-3
CAISSLWDSPGNEQYF
TGTGCCATCAGTAGCTTATGGGACAGCCCTGGTAACGAGCAGTACTTC
>.|TRBD1|TRBJ1-2|TRBV5-6
CASSLYRGFYGYTF
TGTGCCAGCAGCTTGTACAGGGGGTTCTATGGCTACACCTTC